The text below deals with one T cell receptor beta chain. Its antigen is currently unknown. The whole isolated RNA underwent reverse transcription, so sequencing captured expressed TCRB transcripts. TCRdb's table, derived via immunoSEQ multiplex PCR, lists solely in-frame clones and lacks some. The data contain 120,000 to 150,000 clones, about 12% of them singletons. CDR3 length: 15 amino acids. V was clipped by 2 bases and J by 9 bases, with 14 bases between them. Germline V gene data show CDR1 as MNHNS and CDR2 as SASEGT. These data belong to a study of beta chain features in type 1 diabetes. Findings and caveats of the study: Shorter TCRB CDR3s, moderately but significantly so, marked every one of the four CD4+ subsets in Type 1 diabetes patients.

The V gene is TRBV6-1, the J gene TRBJ1-6; the D is unclear. Sequencing was performed on central memory CD4+ T cells from blood. This receptor was obtained from a man aged 18 to 30 with type 1 diabetes. The CDR3 reads CASSEFLGMISPLHF. The DNA for the CDR3 is TGTGCCAGCAGTGAATTTTTAGGGATGATTTCACCCCTCCACTTT.